Each of the 28 T cell receptor beta chains below was sequenced from the same sample in a study of identical twins. TCRdb independently ran MiXCR on the 5' RACE reads; one entry per CDR3 protein. The table records 520,000 or so distinct CDR3 sequences, around 20% of them present only once. This sample also belongs to another study, concerning T cells expressing NK-cell markers.

Sequenced input: CD4+ T cells sorted from blood. The receptor source for this set is a woman between 18 and 30 years old in good health.

The genes are TRBV4-1 and TRBJ1-4; 9 bases match TRBD1. The CDR3 is 15 amino acids. Germline lookup yields CDR1 MGHRA and CDR2 YSYEKL. V lost 3 bases, J lost 5 bases, and 4 bases stayed unmatched. CDR3 bases: TGCGCCAGCAGCCAGTTTGGGACAGGGAATGAAAAACTGTTTTTT. Amino acid sequence: CASSQFGTGNEKLFF.

The chain joins TRBV7-2 to TRBJ2-3, with D perhaps being TRBD1 or TRBD2 (5 bases each). Germline V CDR1 and CDR2: SGHTA, FQGNSA. The V and J ends lost 1 base and 3 bases respectively, with 17 bases between them. The CDR3 runs 17 residues. In nucleotides, the CDR3 is TGTGCCAGCAGCTTAGGGATAGGGGACCGTGCGACAGATACGCAGTATTTT. This translates into CASSLGIGDRATDTQYF.

The rearrangement joins TRBV6-5 to TRBJ1-2; D not resolved. The CDR3 totals 13 residues. Germline V gene sequence: CDR1 MNHEY, CDR2 SVGAGI. Trimming took off 2 bases at V and 7 bases at J, with 11 bases between the two ends. As DNA, the CDR3 is TGTGCCAGCAGTTACGGGAGGGAATTTGGCTACACCTTC. Amino acids: CASSYGREFGYTF.

The chain combines TRBV18 with TRBJ2-5; D gene ambiguous. This CDR3 is built from 13 residues. Germline CDR1 reads KGHSH; CDR2 reads LQKENI. V shed 3 bases and J shed 1 base, with 6 bases lying between them. In DNA form, the CDR3 reads TGTGCCAGCTCACCTCAGGCCCAAGAGACCCAGTACTTC. Translation: CASSPQAQETQYF. The whole variable domain, filled in from reference TRBV18 and TRBJ2-5, reads NAGVMQNPRHLVRRRGQEARLRCSPMKGHSHVYWYRQLPEEGLKFMVYLQKENIIDESGMPKERFSAEFPKEGPSILRIQQVVRGDSAAYFCASSPQAQETQYFGPGTRLLVL.

This chain joins TRBV6-5 and TRBJ1-2, with a possible D match to TRBD1 (5 bases). Trimming removed 2 bases from V and 2 bases from J, with 12 bases in between. The CDR3 consists of 15 residues. The V gene's germline CDR1 is MNHEY and CDR2 SVGAGI. The CDR3 spells CASSYLQGVNYGYTF. CDR3 in DNA: TGTGCCAGCAGTTACCTTCAGGGAGTAAACTATGGCTACACCTTC.

In DNA form, the CDR3 reads TGTGCCAGCAGCTTCTTTAGCGGGGAGACCCAGTACTTC. It specifies CASSFFSGETQYF. This chain links TRBV7-9 with TRBJ2-5, with 7 positions matching TRBD2. Germline values: CDR1 SEHNR, CDR2 FQNEAQ (reference sequence). Trimming cost V 3 bases and J 5 bases; bases outside gene matches: 3. The CDR3 loop spans 13 amino acids.

This clonotype was counted a few times. V gene TRBV5-1 combines with J gene TRBJ2-2; D possibly corresponds to TRBD2 (7 bases). V dropped 4 bases and J dropped 6 bases, with 25 bases sitting between them. The CDR3 spans 18 residues. Germline V gene sequence: CDR1 SGHRS, CDR2 YFSETQ. The chain's CDR3 is CASSRSGGGGPNAGELFF. The CDR3 DNA follows: TGCGCCAGCAGCAGGAGTGGCGGGGGCGGACCCAACGCCGGGGAGCTGTTTTTT.

The chain is built from TRBV12-3 or TRBV12-4 and TRBJ2-5; 10 bases map to TRBD1. V lost 5 bases, J lost 6 bases, and 9 bases stayed unmatched. The CDR3 runs 15 residues. As DNA, the CDR3 is TGTGCCAGCAGTCCACCGGGACAGGGGAAAAAGACCCAGTACTTC. Amino acids: CASSPPGQGKKTQYF.

The chain uses TRBV6-6 and TRBJ2-7; D unclear. Trimming shortened V by 0 bases and J by 6 bases, and 6 bases separated the two germline ends. CDR3 length: 12 residues. Per germline, CDR1 MNHNY and CDR2 SVGAGI (reference sequence). The CDR3 DNA sequence: TGTGCCAGCAGTTACTCGAGGCTCGAGCAGTACTTC. Residues: CASSYSRLEQYF.

The J gene is TRBJ2-7, the V gene TRBV18; 9 bases map to TRBD1. The junction had 9 bases not matched to a gene; V was cut back by 5 bases and J by 7 bases. CDR1 is KGHSH and CDR2 is LQKENI in the germline V gene. The CDR3 runs 14 residues. The chain's CDR3 is CASSNRDRVEEQYF. The CDR3 DNA reads as TGTGCCAGCTCAAACCGGGACAGGGTGGAGGAGCAGTACTTC.

The rearrangement uses TRBV5-6 and TRBJ1-2; D not resolved. V lost 2 bases and J 0 bases, leaving 11 bases between the germline ends. This CDR3 has 15 amino acids. Germline CDR1 and CDR2: SGHDT and YYEEEE. The CDR3 DNA sequence: TGTGCCAGCAGCTTCTACGAAGATTCTAACTATGGCTACACCTTC. Protein product: CASSFYEDSNYGYTF.

This chain joins TRBV20-1 and TRBJ2-1; possibly TRBD1 or TRBD2 for D (5 bases each). The germline V and J ends were trimmed by 5 bases and 4 bases, with 12 bases remaining between them. In germline, CDR1 is DFQATT, CDR2 SNEGSKA (reference sequence). The CDR3 totals 13 residues. This CDR3 reads CSAWGMEYNEQFF. As DNA, the CDR3 is TGCAGTGCTTGGGGGATGGAATACAATGAGCAGTTCTTC.

The rearrangement uses TRBV11-2 and TRBJ2-5; 8 nucleotides line up with TRBD1. Germline CDR1 SGHAT, CDR2 FQNNGV. The CDR3 is made up of 15 amino acids. The J segment lost 5 bases and the V segment lost 3 bases, leaving 8 bases of the junction unmatched. CDR3 coding DNA: TGTGCCAGCAGCTTCCGGACAGGGTGGAGGGAGACCCAGTACTTC. Translating it yields CASSFRTGWRETQYF.

This clonotype was seen only a few times. The chain uses TRBV7-9 and TRBJ2-5, with D perhaps given as TRBD1 or TRBD2 (5 bases each). The CDR3 totals 12 residues. Trimming shortened V by 8 bases and J by 3 bases, and 10 bases separated the two germline ends. CDR1 and CDR2 from the germline V gene are SEHNR and FQNEAQ (reference sequence). For the CDR3, the DNA is TGTGCCAGCGTCGGGGACGAAGAGACCCAGTACTTC. Translation: CASVGDEETQYF.

The chain joins TRBV5-1 to TRBJ2-1, with 8 nucleotides matching TRBD1. The V gene's germline CDR1 is SGHRS and CDR2 YFSETQ. J lost 3 bases, V lost 2 bases, and 7 bases had no gene match. The CDR3 contains 16 residues. CDR3 in DNA: TGCGCCAGCAGCTTCCACGGACAGGGCATCTACAATGAGCAGTTCTTC. Protein sequence: CASSFHGQGIYNEQFF.

This clonotype appeared a few times. J is TRBJ2-2 and V is TRBV12-3 or TRBV12-4, with TRBD2 identical over 8 bases. The CDR3 runs 15 residues. With 6 bases clipped from V and 4 bases from J, the junction kept 7 bases outside the gene matches. CDR3 sequence: CASRRGDVSTGELFF. The CDR3 nucleotides read TGTGCCAGCAGGCGGGGGGACGTATCCACCGGGGAGCTGTTTTTT.

CDR3 sequence reads: CAISESGDRAETQYF. The CDR3 bases are TGTGCCATCAGTGAGTCGGGGGACAGGGCTGAGACCCAGTACTTC. The V gene is TRBV10-3, the J gene TRBJ2-5; 9 bases are a match to TRBD1. V lost 0 bases, J lost 5 bases, and 4 bases stayed unmatched. This CDR3 is built from 15 residues. CDR1 and CDR2 from the germline V gene are ENHRY and SYGVKD.

At least ten counts were recorded for this clonotype. V and J are TRBV5-1 and TRBJ2-7; D gene ambiguous. CDR3 size: 14 residues. Germline V gives CDR1 SGHRS, CDR2 YFSETQ. Trimming shortened V by 0 bases and J by 0 bases, and 7 bases separated the two germline ends. The CDR3 DNA follows: TGCGCCAGCAGCTTGGAAACGGCCTCCTACGAGCAGTACTTC. Amino acid sequence: CASSLETASYEQYF.

There are a few counts of this clonotype. This sequence joins TRBV20-1 and TRBJ2-7; 10 bases are a match to TRBD2. The V gene end was trimmed by 0 bases and the J gene end by 4 bases; junction bases not matched to a gene: 3. The CDR3 length is 14 residues. Germline lookup yields CDR1 DFQATT and CDR2 SNEGSKA (reference sequence). The CDR3 DNA follows: TGCAGTGCTAGAGATCCTAGCGGGAGTTACGAGCAGTACTTC. Translation: CSARDPSGSYEQYF.

This clonotype was observed a few times. The chain recombines TRBV5-1 with TRBJ1-5; D is ambiguous. Germline lookup yields CDR1 SGHRS and CDR2 YFSETQ. Deletions cut 0 bases from V and 7 bases from J, with 8 bases between. CDR3 length equals 13 residues. CDR3 in DNA: TGCGCCAGCAGCTTGGAGGGTACCCAGCCCCAGCATTTT. It encodes CASSLEGTQPQHF.

V and J are TRBV6-6 and TRBJ1-3; D is undetermined. CDR1 MNHNY and CDR2 SVGAGI come from the germline V gene (reference sequence). V lost 8 bases and J lost 4, with 9 bases in between. The CDR3 has 12 amino acids. DNA of the CDR3: TGTGCCAGCTACCCAGGAGGAAACACCATATATTTT. This encodes CASYPGGNTIYF.

The genes are TRBV7-9 and TRBJ2-2; D gene ambiguous. The CDR3 consists of 14 residues. With 1 base removed from V and 7 bases from J, the gap between germline ends came to 10 bases. CDR1 and CDR2 from the germline V gene are SEHNR and FQNEAQ (reference sequence). The CDR3 loop is CASSLGALFGELFF. The CDR3 DNA is TGTGCCAGCAGCTTAGGAGCCTTGTTCGGGGAGCTGTTTTTT.

This clonotype has only a few counts. The V call is TRBV18, the J call TRBJ2-1; tentatively, D is TRBD1 (5 bases). This CDR3 contains 19 residues. With 3 bases removed from V and 0 bases from J, the gap between germline ends came to 21 bases. CDR1 is KGHSH, CDR2 LQKENI, per germline. The CDR3 DNA is TGTGCCAGCTCACCTTACACCGGGTGGGGCGGTGGCTCCTACAATGAGCAGTTCTTC. It specifies CASSPYTGWGGGSYNEQFF.

This clonotype was detected ten times or more. V and J are TRBV10-3 and TRBJ2-5, with D perhaps matching TRBD1 (6 bases). V gave up 10 bases and J gave up 4 bases, with 16 bases separating them. The germline gives CDR1 ENHRY, CDR2 SYGVKD. The CDR3 has 13 amino acids. The CDR3 DNA reads as TGTGCCACGTCACAGGGCAGGGGAGAGACCCAGTACTTC. Its protein product is CATSQGRGETQYF.

The chain is built from TRBV7-2 and TRBJ1-1; D possibly corresponds to TRBD1 (6 bases). V lost 6 bases and J 7 bases, leaving 15 bases between the germline ends. CDR3 length: 13 residues. Germline assignment: CDR1 SGHTA and CDR2 FQGNSA. The chain's CDR3 is CASSWGGRDEAFF. CDR3 nucleotides: TGTGCCAGCAGTTGGGGGGGCAGGGATGAAGCTTTCTTT. Filled out from reference TRBV7-2 and TRBJ1-1, the complete variable domain reads GAGVSQSPSNKVTEKGKDVELRCDPISGHTALYWYRQSLGQGLEFLIYFQGNSAPDKSGLPSDRFSAERTGGSVSTLTIQRTQQEDSAVYLCASSWGGRDEAFFGQGTRLTVV.

The CDR3: CASSFLAGAGELFF. For the CDR3, the DNA is TGTGCCAGCAGCTTCCTAGCGGGAGCCGGGGAGCTGTTTTTT. J is TRBJ2-2 and V is TRBV7-2; 10 nucleotides line up with TRBD2. The CDR3 consists of 14 residues. J was trimmed by 6 bases and V by 3 bases; bases with no gene match: 1. CDR1 and CDR2 (germline): SGHTA, FQGNSA.

This clonotype has a count of ten or more. The J gene is TRBJ2-3, the V gene TRBV12-3 or TRBV12-4; 7 nucleotides agree with TRBD2. This CDR3 has 16 residues. Unmatched junction bases numbered 11, after V lost 4 bases and J lost 4 bases. In nucleotides, the CDR3 is TGTGCCAGCAGTTACAGAGCGGGGTCGGAAGCAGATACGCAGTATTTT. Translated, it gives CASSYRAGSEADTQYF.

This chain joins TRBV7-3 and TRBJ2-4; a possible D gene is TRBD2 (7 bases). The CDR3 runs to 16 residues. Germline V gene lookup returns CDR1 SGHTA and CDR2 FQGTGA. Trimming removed 5 bases at V and 1 base at J, with 15 bases between. The CDR3 protein is CASSLLGGAAKNIQYF. The CDR3, as DNA: TGTGCCAGCAGCCTCCTTGGGGGGGCGGCCAAAAACATTCAGTACTTC.